This T cell receptor beta chain derives from a study of T cell repertoires in cytomegalovirus infection. Per germline, CDR1 SEHNR and CDR2 FQNEAQ (reference sequence). The CDR3 covers 16 residues. The ends lost 5 bases at V and 0 bases at J; junction bases unmatched: 7. TCRdb re-called the reads with MiXCR, one entry per CDR3 protein. Of some 600,000 distinct CDR3 sequences listed, approximately 24% were seen once; the top ten hold approximately 8%. The clonotype comes from a human donor in good health (CMV status not recorded). Some clones in this sample may be carry-over from other donors' samples. V gene TRBV7-9 combines with J gene TRBJ1-1; TRBD1 matches at 9 bases. Sequenced material: CD8+ T cells from PBMCs. In DNA form, the CDR3 reads TGTGCCAGCAGCCCTTCGGACAGGGGAATGAACACTGAAGCTTTCTTT. Its translation is CASSPSDRGMNTEAFF. Drawing the rest from reference TRBV7-9 and TRBJ1-1, the complete variable domain is DTGVSQNPRHKITKRGQNVTFRCDPISEHNRLYWYRQTLGQGPEFLTYFQNEAQLEKSRLLSDRFSAERPKGSFSTLEIQRTEQGDSAMYLCASSPSDRGMNTEAFFGQGTRLTVV.